Given below is one TCR beta chain in context. Its antigen is still unknown. This sample stems from a study of cytomegalovirus exposure and HLA in healthy donors. Study summary: The 100 million to 120 million unique TCR beta sequences, from 150 million to 200 million T cells, were found by an earlier analysis.

This CDR3 has 15 residues. The V gene end was trimmed by 4 bases and the J gene end by 12 bases; junction bases not matched to a gene: 13. Germline V gene data show CDR1 as SGDLS and CDR2 as YYNGEE. It was with 60 Vbeta and 13 Jbeta primers that the PCR ran. The data were produced by immunoSEQ multiplex PCR, yet TCRdb's version contains in-frame clones alone and is incomplete. The repertoire holds 140,000 to 150,000 clones, with roughly 80% as singletons. Study-level findings and limits: In vitro confirmation showed a few CMV-associated chains to be CMV antigen specific. Overall, around 150 TCR beta chains were annotated as cytomegalovirus-associated.

The TCR was taken from a middle-aged woman in good health and CMV-seropositive. The V gene is TRBV9, the J gene TRBJ1-4; 9 nucleotides line up with TRBD1. Source material: PBMCs. The CDR3 spells CASSLTGGLKTQLFF. CDR3 DNA sequence: TGTGCCAGCAGCTTAACAGGGGGCCTGAAAACACAACTGTTTTTT.